A selection of T cell receptor beta chains follows, all from one sample in a study of T cells after yellow fever vaccination. Each CDR3 protein is one row after TCRdb ran MiXCR on the 5' RACE reads. The table has 250,000 to 350,000 distinct CDR3 sequences, around 4.5% seen once; the top ten hold 15% to 20%. This material consisted of PBMCs, taken 15 days after the yellow fever booster vaccination. These receptors were collected from a man aged 18-30 years who received the YFV17D yellow fever vaccine. Each CDR3 is given with its conserved first and last residue. The order of the fields is clone size, V gene, D gene, J gene, CDR3 protein, CDR3 DNA. D genes are given only for firm matches. Size values are once, few and many counts, or a class for expanded clones, and some rows have none.

-	TRBV2	-	TRBJ2-1	CASSESVASYNEQFF	TGTGCCAGCAGTGAATCTGTAGCGTCCTACAATGAGCAGTTCTTC
many	TRBV6-2/TRBV6-3	TRBD2	TRBJ2-5	CASSYSFGGVPQETQYF	TGTGCCAGCAGTTACTCTTTCGGGGGGGTCCCTCAAGAGACCCAGTACTTC
-	TRBV2	-	TRBJ1-3	CASRVMPSGNTIYF	TGTGCCAGCAGGGTGATGCCTTCTGGAAACACCATATATTTT
many	TRBV3-1	TRBD2	TRBJ2-4	CASSRDGLAGRGNIQYF	TGTGCCAGCAGCCGAGATGGACTAGCGGGGAGGGGAAACATTCAGTACTTC
many	TRBV24-1	-	TRBJ2-1	CATSDPYNEQFF	TGTGCCACCAGTGATCCCTACAATGAGCAGTTCTTC
many	TRBV9	-	TRBJ2-1	CASSGGTHYNEQFF	TGTGCCAGCAGCGGGGGGACACACTACAATGAGCAGTTCTTC
many	TRBV5-1	-	TRBJ1-1	CASSLGPVPSEAFF	TGCGCCAGCAGCTTGGGTCCGGTCCCATCGGAAGCTTTCTTT
many	TRBV20-1	TRBD1	TRBJ1-2	CSAMGQGIWNYGYTF	TGCAGTGCCATGGGACAGGGAATTTGGAACTATGGCTACACCTTC
few	TRBV12-3/TRBV12-4	-	TRBJ2-4	CASSFTPGEEYF	TGTGCCAGCAGTTTTACCCCGGGAGAGGAGTACTTC
-	TRBV21-1	-	TRBJ2-4	CASSKEMDRRKENIQYF	TGTGCCAGCAGCAAAGAGATGGACAGGAGGAAAGAAAACATTCAGTACTTC
many	TRBV20-1	TRBD2	TRBJ2-1	CSARVTSGGRNEQFF	TGCAGTGCTAGAGTGACTAGCGGGGGAAGGAATGAGCAGTTCTTC
many	TRBV12-3/TRBV12-4	-	TRBJ1-2	CASSFYNGYTF	TGTGCCAGCAGTTTTTACAATGGCTACACCTTC
many	TRBV4-2	-	TRBJ1-1	CASSQELGGFNTEAFF	TGTGCCAGCAGCCAAGAGCTAGGGGGGTTTAACACTGAAGCTTTCTTT
-	TRBV29-1	-	TRBJ1-1	CSLEGGNTEAFF	TGCAGTCTCGAGGGCGGGAACACTGAAGCTTTCTTT
few	TRBV7-2	TRBD2	TRBJ2-3	CASSYSGGVTDTQYF	TGTGCCAGCAGCTATAGCGGGGGAGTCACAGATACGCAGTATTTT
many	TRBV12-3/TRBV12-4	-	TRBJ1-6	CASSFSLIYSPLHF	TGTGCCAGCAGTTTTAGCCTTATTTATTCACCCCTCCACTTT
many	TRBV20-1	TRBD1	TRBJ2-2	CSARDGGQDTGELFF	TGCAGTGCTAGAGATGGTGGACAGGACACCGGGGAGCTGTTTTTT
many	TRBV20-1	-	TRBJ1-2	CSASEDYGYTF	TGCAGTGCTAGCGAAGATTATGGCTACACCTTC
-	TRBV27	TRBD2	TRBJ2-1	CASHSGGASEQFF	TGTGCCAGCCATTCCGGGGGGGCCAGTGAGCAGTTCTTC
many	TRBV5-1	-	TRBJ2-1	CASSLGIQEYNEQFF	TGCGCCAGCAGCTTGGGGATCCAGGAATACAATGAGCAGTTCTTC
many	TRBV7-3	-	TRBJ2-2	CASSLSLEVTGELFF	TGTGCCAGCAGCTTATCCCTTGAGGTTACCGGGGAGCTGTTTTTT
-	TRBV20-1	TRBD1	TRBJ1-5	CSAVQGAISNQPQHF	TGCAGTGCTGTACAGGGGGCAATTAGCAATCAGCCCCAGCATTTT
many	TRBV4-3	TRBD1	TRBJ2-7	CASSQDLIDRGYEQYF	TGCGCCAGCAGCCAAGATTTGATAGACAGGGGCTACGAGCAGTACTTC
-	TRBV29-1	TRBD1	TRBJ2-2	CSAVGQGPGELFF	TGCAGCGCCGTCGGACAGGGGCCCGGGGAGCTGTTTTTT
-	TRBV3-1	-	TRBJ1-1	CASSQDPNLAEAFF	TGTGCCAGCAGCCAGGACCCTAATTTGGCAGAAGCTTTCTTT
many	TRBV12-3/TRBV12-4	-	TRBJ2-1	CASSPGPGNEQFF	TGTGCCAGCAGCCCCGGGCCTGGCAATGAGCAGTTCTTC
-	TRBV10-3	TRBD1	TRBJ2-2	CATGRTGNTGELFF	TGTGCCACGGGCCGGACAGGGAACACCGGGGAGCTGTTTTTT
many	TRBV18	-	TRBJ1-6	CASSLPGSPLHF	TGTGCCAGCTCACTTCCGGGTTCACCCCTCCACTTT
many	TRBV6-5	-	TRBJ1-6	CASSWDGSYSPLHF	TGTGCCAGCTCATGGGACGGATCTTATTCACCCCTCCACTTT
-	TRBV7-2	-	TRBJ1-2	CASSSRVGGGYTF	TGTGCCAGCAGCTCAAGGGTGGGGGGAGGCTACACCTTC
many	TRBV7-8	-	TRBJ1-2	CASSPGSKFYGYTF	TGTGCCAGCAGCCCAGGGTCGAAATTTTATGGCTACACCTTC
few	TRBV2	-	TRBJ2-5	CASRPRTVSQETQYF	TGTGCCAGCAGACCCCGGACAGTTTCTCAAGAGACCCAGTACTTC
-	TRBV19	TRBD1	TRBJ1-6	CASNRGQKNSPLHF	TGTGCCAGTAACAGGGGACAGAAAAATTCACCCCTCCACTTT
few	TRBV29-1	TRBD1	TRBJ2-3	CSVGQVGDTQYF	TGCAGCGTGGGACAGGTGGGAGATACGCAGTATTTT
few	TRBV28	-	TRBJ2-6	CASNRGGDGVTGANVLTF	TGTGCCAGCAATAGAGGGGGGGACGGTGTAACTGGGGCCAACGTCCTGACTTTC
-	TRBV7-9	-	TRBJ1-4	CASSLPSRGREKLFF	TGTGCCAGCAGCTTACCCTCCAGGGGCCGAGAAAAACTGTTTTTT
-	TRBV3-1	-	TRBJ1-6	CASSQSGDNSPLHF	TGTGCCAGCAGCCAATCGGGAGATAATTCACCCCTCCACTTT
few	TRBV10-3	TRBD1	TRBJ2-3	CAISNLLQGLSTDTQYF	TGTGCCATCAGCAACTTATTACAGGGGTTGAGCACAGATACGCAGTATTTT
-	TRBV29-1	TRBD1	TRBJ2-1	CSAWTGEGDEQFF	TGCAGCGCTTGGACAGGGGAGGGAGATGAGCAGTTCTTC
-	TRBV6-5	TRBD2	TRBJ2-3	CASSLSGGAGGDTQYF	TGTGCCAGCAGCCTCAGCGGGGGGGCGGGAGGAGATACGCAGTATTTT
-	TRBV12-3/TRBV12-4	TRBD1	TRBJ1-6	CASSFGQGQPNSPLHF	TGTGCCAGCAGTTTTGGACAGGGCCAACCCAATTCACCCCTCCACTTT
-	TRBV28	-	TRBJ1-1	CASSFRLDTEAFF	TGTGCCAGCAGTTTTCGGTTGGACACTGAAGCTTTCTTT
many	TRBV12-3/TRBV12-4	TRBD1	TRBJ1-1	CASSPNRGNTEAFF	TGTGCCAGCAGCCCTAACAGGGGTAACACTGAAGCTTTCTTT
many	TRBV6-5	-	TRBJ1-1	CASSYSLRGPKTEAFF	TGTGCCAGCAGTTACTCGCTTCGGGGTCCGAAGACTGAAGCTTTCTTT
few	TRBV12-3/TRBV12-4	-	TRBJ2-1	CASSLRFNEQFF	TGTGCCAGCAGTTTGAGGTTTAATGAGCAGTTCTTC
many	TRBV10-3	-	TRBJ1-5	CAISGHSNQPQHF	TGTGCCATCAGTGGACACAGCAATCAGCCCCAGCATTTT
many	TRBV5-1	-	TRBJ2-3	CASSRTKVSDTQYF	TGCGCCAGCAGCCGTACTAAGGTTTCCGATACGCAGTATTTT
many	TRBV2	-	TRBJ1-4	CASSVPLEEKLFF	TGTGCCAGCAGTGTTCCCCTCGAGGAAAAACTGTTTTTT
many	TRBV4-1	-	TRBJ1-1	CASSQSGPANTEAFF	TGCGCCAGCAGCCAGTCGGGGCCAGCGAACACTGAAGCTTTCTTT
many	TRBV29-1	TRBD1	TRBJ1-1	CSVRTGRWTEAFF	TGCAGCGTTCGGACAGGGCGTTGGACTGAAGCTTTCTTT
-	TRBV18	TRBD1	TRBJ2-5	CASSQGQGTETQYF	TGTGCCAGCTCTCAGGGACAGGGGACGGAGACCCAGTACTTC